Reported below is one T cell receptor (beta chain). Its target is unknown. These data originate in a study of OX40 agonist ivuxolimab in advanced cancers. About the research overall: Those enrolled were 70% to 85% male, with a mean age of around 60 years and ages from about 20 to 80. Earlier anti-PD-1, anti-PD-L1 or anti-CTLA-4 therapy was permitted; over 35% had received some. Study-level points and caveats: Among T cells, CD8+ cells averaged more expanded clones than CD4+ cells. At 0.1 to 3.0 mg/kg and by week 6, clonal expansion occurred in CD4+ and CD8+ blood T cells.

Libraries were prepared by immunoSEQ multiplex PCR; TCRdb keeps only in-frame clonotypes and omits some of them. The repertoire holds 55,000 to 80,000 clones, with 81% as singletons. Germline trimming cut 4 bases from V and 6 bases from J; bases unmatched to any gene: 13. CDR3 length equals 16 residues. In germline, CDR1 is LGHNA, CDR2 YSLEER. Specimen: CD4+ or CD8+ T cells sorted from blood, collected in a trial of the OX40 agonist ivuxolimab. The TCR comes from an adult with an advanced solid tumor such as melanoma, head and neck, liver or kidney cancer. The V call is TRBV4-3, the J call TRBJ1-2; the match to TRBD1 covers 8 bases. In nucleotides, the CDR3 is TGCGCCAGCAGCCTAGAGTTGACAGGGGCTCTGGATGGCTACACCTTC. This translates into CASSLELTGALDGYTF.